The 28 T cell receptor beta chains below were found in one sample sequenced in a study of T-cell reconstitution after alpha-beta-depleted transplantation in children. This sample's TCRbeta library carried unique molecular identifier barcodes. TCRdb fed the PCR reads into MiXCR, producing one record per CDR3 protein. The table shows 440,000 or so distinct CDR3 sequences, with about 40% occurring only once. The material sequenced was PBMCs, taken before TCRalphabeta/CD19-depleted stem cell transplant. These receptors were taken from a girl aged 2 to 10 with aplastic anemia, due to receive a stem cell transplant.

This clonotype was seen a few times. This chain links TRBV18 with TRBJ2-5; weak D call: TRBD1 (6 bases). In germline, CDR1 is KGHSH, CDR2 LQKENI. V was shortened by 1 base and J by 1 base, with 7 bases between the two germline ends. This CDR3 comprises 14 residues. DNA for the CDR3: TGTGCCAGCTCACCACGGGGGCCCCAAGAGACCCAGTACTTC. Encoded protein: CASSPRGPQETQYF.

This clonotype turned up a few times. The rearrangement links TRBV27 to TRBJ2-7; TRBD2 matches 12 bases. J was trimmed by 6 bases and V by 2 bases; bases with no gene match: 5. CDR1 MNHEY and CDR2 SMNVEV come from the germline V gene (reference sequence). The length of the CDR3 is 15 residues. The DNA of the CDR3 is TGTGCCAGCAGTTTAAGTCGACTAGCGGGAGTCGAGCAGTACTTC. It is translated as CASSLSRLAGVEQYF.

The chain uses TRBV6-6 and TRBJ1-4, with D unclear. Germline assignment: CDR1 MNHNY and CDR2 SVGAGI (reference sequence). V lost 7 bases and J 0 bases, leaving 6 bases between the germline ends. The CDR3 runs to 13 residues. CDR3 sequence: CASNPATNEKLFF. CDR3 DNA: TGTGCCAGCAATCCGGCAACTAATGAAAAACTGTTTTTT.

The V call is TRBV10-3, the J call TRBJ2-5; possibly TRBD2 for D (6 bases). This CDR3 spans 17 amino acids. Trimming cost V 6 bases and J 1 base, with 21 bases left between them. From germline, CDR1 is ENHRY and CDR2 SYGVKD. Here the CDR3 DNA reads TGTGCCATCAGCCCACGGGGTAGCGGAGACTTCCAAGAGACCCAGTACTTC. Amino acids: CAISPRGSGDFQETQYF.

The chain recombines TRBV12-3 or TRBV12-4 with TRBJ1-2; 7 bases agree with TRBD1. After removal of 6 bases from V and 1 base from J, the junction contained 5 bases not matched to a gene. This CDR3 spans 14 amino acids. In DNA form, the CDR3 reads TGTGCCAGCAGCACCGGGACAGATAACTATGGCTACACCTTC. This translates into CASSTGTDNYGYTF.

In this sample, this clonotype turned up once. The rearrangement joins TRBV7-6 to TRBJ1-1; 8 positions agree with TRBD1. J was trimmed by 10 bases and V by 1 base; bases with no gene match: 5. Germline CDR1 reads SGHVS; CDR2 reads FNYEAQ. CDR3 length equals 13 residues. CDR3 region: CASSLGEDRGAFF. CDR3 DNA: TGTGCCAGCAGCTTAGGGGAAGACAGGGGAGCTTTCTTT.

The V and J genes are TRBV5-1 and TRBJ2-5, with D possibly being TRBD1 or TRBD2 (6 bases each). Germline-derived CDR1 and CDR2 are SGHRS and YFSETQ. The CDR3 spans 16 residues. The V end was cut by 0 bases, the J end by 2 bases, with 14 bases between. CDR3 sequence: CASSLAPGGQQETQYF. As DNA, the CDR3 is TGCGCCAGCAGCTTGGCCCCTGGGGGGCAGCAAGAGACCCAGTACTTC.

The chain links TRBV7-6 to TRBJ2-7, with D possibly being TRBD1 (6 bases). Trimming removed 4 bases from V and 3 bases from J, with 10 bases in between. Looked up from germline, CDR1 is SGHVS and CDR2 is FNYEAQ. The CDR3 sequence is 13 residues long. CDR3 DNA: TGTGCCAGCAGCTGGGACACCAGCTACGAGCAGTACTTC. Its protein is CASSWDTSYEQYF. The full variable domain, rest sourced from reference TRBV7-6 and TRBJ2-7, is GAGVSQSPRYKVTKRGQDVALRCDPISGHVSLYWYRQALGQGPEFLTYFNYEAQQDKSGLPNDRFSAERPEGSISTLTIQRTEQRDSAMYRCASSWDTSYEQYFGPGTRLTVT.

The chain has TRBV18 and TRBJ2-5; the D gene could be TRBD1 or TRBD2 (5 bases each). V lost 5 bases to trimming and J lost 2 bases, with 6 bases between them. The CDR3 has 12 residues. Germline V lookup: CDR1 KGHSH, CDR2 LQKENI. CDR3 sequence: CASSGTQETQYF. Written as DNA, the CDR3 is TGTGCCAGCTCAGGGACGCAAGAGACCCAGTACTTC.

Points on this clonotype: A much larger clonotype is one base distant, so this may be a read error. In DNA, the CDR3 is TGCAGTGCTAGAGGGTACAATCAGCCCCAGCATTTT. Amino acids: CSARGYNQPQHF. This chain uses TRBV20-1 with TRBJ1-5; no firm D call. The CDR3 has 12 residues. CDR1 is DFQATT, CDR2 SNEGSKA, per germline (reference sequence). V shed 1 base and J shed 3 bases, with 4 bases lying between them.

This clonotype was seen a single time. The chain couples TRBV28 to TRBJ2-2; D unresolved. Germline loops: CDR1 MDHEN, CDR2 SYDVKM. This CDR3 contains 15 residues. Trimming shortened V by 8 bases and J by 2 bases, and 15 bases separated the two germline ends. The CDR3 loop is CASSHADRNTGELFF. The CDR3 DNA reads as TGTGCCAGCTCGCACGCTGACCGCAACACCGGGGAGCTGTTTTTT.

The V and J genes are TRBV5-1 and TRBJ2-3; D ambiguous. The CDR3 sequence is 14 residues long. Trimming removed 7 bases at V and 2 bases at J, with 14 bases between. Germline CDR1 and CDR2: SGHRS and YFSETQ. CDR3 in DNA: TGCGCCAGCGGTCGTGAGATAACCACAGATACGCAGTATTTT. As protein: CASGREITTDTQYF.

For the CDR3, the DNA is TGCGCCAGCAGGGCGGGAAAGGCTAGAGATACGCAGTATTTT. This translates into CASRAGKARDTQYF. The V and J genes are TRBV10-1 and TRBJ2-3; possible D gene TRBD2, 6 bases. Between the trimmed V and J ends, which lost 6 bases and 5 bases, there was a span of 15 bases. The CDR3 is 14 residues long. Germline V gene data show CDR1 as WNHNN and CDR2 as SYGVQD (reference sequence).

Only a few counts were recorded for this clonotype. The chain has TRBV9 and TRBJ2-4; D might be TRBD2 (6 bases). The CDR3 spans 18 residues. CDR1 SGDLS and CDR2 YYNGEE come from the germline V gene. Trimming shortened V by 4 bases and J by 0 bases, and 20 bases separated the two germline ends. The CDR3 DNA sequence: TGTGCCAGCAGCTCCGGGGGAGAAAGAGGTCTAGCCAAAAACATTCAGTACTTC. Translating it yields CASSSGGERGLAKNIQYF.

The chain couples TRBV20-1 to TRBJ2-7, with 11 bases fitting TRBD2. Germline-derived CDR1 and CDR2 are DFQATT and SNEGSKA (reference sequence). CDR3 length: 20 residues. The J segment lost 1 base and the V segment lost 2 bases, leaving 19 bases of the junction unmatched. The CDR3 spells CSARRGWTSGWPPGSYEQYF. The DNA for the CDR3 is TGCAGTGCTAGACGGGGTTGGACTAGCGGGTGGCCGCCGGGATCCTACGAGCAGTACTTC.

CDR3: CASLDRASYNSPLHF. CDR3 DNA sequence: TGTGCCAGCCTCGACAGAGCCTCCTATAATTCACCCCTCCACTTT. V and J are TRBV6-1 and TRBJ1-6; weak D call: TRBD1 (5 bases). The CDR3 has 15 amino acids. In germline, CDR1 is MNHNS, CDR2 SASEGT. Trimming cost V 8 bases and J 0 bases, with 11 bases left between them.

The CDR3 spells CASSSTGVRETQYF. The CDR3 DNA reads as TGTGCCAGCTCATCTACAGGGGTACGGGAGACCCAGTACTTC. This rearrangement joins TRBV18 to TRBJ2-5; 7 nucleotides line up with TRBD1. Germline CDR1 KGHSH, CDR2 LQKENI. The CDR3 spans 14 residues. The junction had 8 bases not matched to a gene; V was cut back by 5 bases and J by 5 bases.

DNA of the CDR3: TGTGCCAGCAGCAGGCGGACTAGGTCCGACACCATATATTTT. It yields the protein CASSRRTRSDTIYF. This chain connects TRBV21-1 to TRBJ1-3. TRBV21-1 is given as a pseudogene. The CDR3 totals 14 residues.

The table lists this clonotype with a few counts. V and J are TRBV28 and TRBJ1-4; D might be TRBD1 (6 bases). V was pared by 2 bases and J by 8 bases, with 12 bases between. This CDR3 has 14 residues. Germline V gene lookup returns CDR1 MDHEN and CDR2 SYDVKM. CDR3 bases: TGTGCCAGCAGTTTAACAGGAAGGGGGGAAAAACTGTTTTTT. Amino acid sequence: CASSLTGRGEKLFF.

This clonotype has ten or more counts. The chain uses TRBV3-1 and TRBJ2-1, with D perhaps matching TRBD2 (6 bases). Germline V gives CDR1 LGHDT, CDR2 YNNKEL (reference sequence). This CDR3 has 14 amino acids. V was clipped by 4 bases and J by 5 bases, with 12 bases between them. The CDR3 bases are TGTGCCAGCAGCCGACGGGACTCTAACAATGAGCAGTTCTTC. It specifies CASSRRDSNNEQFF.

The CDR3 reads CASSSNAGTGIYEQFF. CDR3 DNA: TGCGCCAGCAGCTCCAACGCCGGGACAGGGATTTATGAGCAGTTCTTC. The chain employs TRBV5-1 and TRBJ2-1, with 9 bases that match TRBD1. The CDR3 covers 16 residues. The V and J ends lost 3 bases and 8 bases, in that order; junction bases with no gene match: 12. From germline, CDR1 is SGHRS and CDR2 YFSETQ.

The V call is TRBV5-1, the J call TRBJ2-7, with a tentative D call TRBD1 (6 bases). From germline, CDR1 is SGHRS and CDR2 YFSETQ. This CDR3 is built from 14 residues. Trimming took off 2 bases at V and 4 bases at J, with 13 bases between the two ends. CDR3 sequence: CASSFSGTTYEQYF. In DNA, the CDR3 is TGCGCCAGCAGCTTCTCCGGGACAACATACGAGCAGTACTTC.

This clonotype was detected many times. This chain connects TRBV20-1 to TRBJ1-2; D not certain. Germline CDR1 DFQATT, CDR2 SNEGSKA (reference sequence). This CDR3 has 12 amino acids. Trimming removed 6 bases from V and 6 bases from J, with 14 bases in between. The CDR3 DNA follows: TGCAGTGCCCCGTACGGGGATAATGGCTACACCTTC. This codes for CSAPYGDNGYTF.

The genes are TRBV29-1 and TRBJ2-2, with TRBD2 as a possible D gene (6 bases). Looked up from germline, CDR1 is SQVTM and CDR2 is ANQGSEA. Trimming left V 4 bases short and J 7 bases short, with 13 bases between. This CDR3 is built from 13 residues. In nucleotides, the CDR3 is TGCAGCGTTGCAGGAGGGCTTGGCGGGGAGCTGTTTTTT. It specifies CSVAGGLGGELFF.

The CDR3, as DNA: TGTGCCATCAGCGAGCCCGCGAACAGGGAAACCTACGAGCAGTACTTC. Amino acid sequence: CAISEPANRETYEQYF. The rearrangement links TRBV10-3 to TRBJ2-7, with D possibly TRBD1 on 6 matching bases. V was pared by 6 bases and J by 2 bases, with 20 bases between. The CDR3 length is 16 residues. Germline-derived CDR1 and CDR2 are ENHRY and SYGVKD.

This chain joins TRBV29-1 and TRBJ1-1; possibly TRBD1 for D (5 bases). Germline CDR1 reads SQVTM; CDR2 reads ANQGSEA. V lost 8 bases and J lost 3, with 22 bases in between. The CDR3 is made up of 15 amino acids. CDR3 in amino acids: CSLTEAARADTEAFF. In DNA, the CDR3 is TGCAGCCTTACGGAGGCTGCCAGGGCGGACACTGAAGCTTTCTTT.

The J gene is TRBJ1-1, the V gene TRBV27, with 11 bases identical to TRBD1. The CDR3 has 14 amino acids. The ends lost 5 bases at V and 8 bases at J; junction bases unmatched: 7. Germline V gives CDR1 MNHEY, CDR2 SMNVEV (reference sequence). The CDR3: CASSQDRGRLEAFF. In DNA, the CDR3 is TGTGCCAGCAGTCAGGACAGGGGGCGCCTAGAAGCTTTCTTT.

This rearrangement joins TRBV12-2 to TRBJ2-5; the tabulated D call, TRBD1, remains unverified against the DNA. TRBV12-2 is annotated as a pseudogene. This CDR3 region has 16 residues. In DNA form, the CDR3 reads TGTGCAAGTCGCCGAGGGGGTGGGATCTGCATAGAGACCCAGTACTTC. Protein: CASRRGGGICIETQYF.